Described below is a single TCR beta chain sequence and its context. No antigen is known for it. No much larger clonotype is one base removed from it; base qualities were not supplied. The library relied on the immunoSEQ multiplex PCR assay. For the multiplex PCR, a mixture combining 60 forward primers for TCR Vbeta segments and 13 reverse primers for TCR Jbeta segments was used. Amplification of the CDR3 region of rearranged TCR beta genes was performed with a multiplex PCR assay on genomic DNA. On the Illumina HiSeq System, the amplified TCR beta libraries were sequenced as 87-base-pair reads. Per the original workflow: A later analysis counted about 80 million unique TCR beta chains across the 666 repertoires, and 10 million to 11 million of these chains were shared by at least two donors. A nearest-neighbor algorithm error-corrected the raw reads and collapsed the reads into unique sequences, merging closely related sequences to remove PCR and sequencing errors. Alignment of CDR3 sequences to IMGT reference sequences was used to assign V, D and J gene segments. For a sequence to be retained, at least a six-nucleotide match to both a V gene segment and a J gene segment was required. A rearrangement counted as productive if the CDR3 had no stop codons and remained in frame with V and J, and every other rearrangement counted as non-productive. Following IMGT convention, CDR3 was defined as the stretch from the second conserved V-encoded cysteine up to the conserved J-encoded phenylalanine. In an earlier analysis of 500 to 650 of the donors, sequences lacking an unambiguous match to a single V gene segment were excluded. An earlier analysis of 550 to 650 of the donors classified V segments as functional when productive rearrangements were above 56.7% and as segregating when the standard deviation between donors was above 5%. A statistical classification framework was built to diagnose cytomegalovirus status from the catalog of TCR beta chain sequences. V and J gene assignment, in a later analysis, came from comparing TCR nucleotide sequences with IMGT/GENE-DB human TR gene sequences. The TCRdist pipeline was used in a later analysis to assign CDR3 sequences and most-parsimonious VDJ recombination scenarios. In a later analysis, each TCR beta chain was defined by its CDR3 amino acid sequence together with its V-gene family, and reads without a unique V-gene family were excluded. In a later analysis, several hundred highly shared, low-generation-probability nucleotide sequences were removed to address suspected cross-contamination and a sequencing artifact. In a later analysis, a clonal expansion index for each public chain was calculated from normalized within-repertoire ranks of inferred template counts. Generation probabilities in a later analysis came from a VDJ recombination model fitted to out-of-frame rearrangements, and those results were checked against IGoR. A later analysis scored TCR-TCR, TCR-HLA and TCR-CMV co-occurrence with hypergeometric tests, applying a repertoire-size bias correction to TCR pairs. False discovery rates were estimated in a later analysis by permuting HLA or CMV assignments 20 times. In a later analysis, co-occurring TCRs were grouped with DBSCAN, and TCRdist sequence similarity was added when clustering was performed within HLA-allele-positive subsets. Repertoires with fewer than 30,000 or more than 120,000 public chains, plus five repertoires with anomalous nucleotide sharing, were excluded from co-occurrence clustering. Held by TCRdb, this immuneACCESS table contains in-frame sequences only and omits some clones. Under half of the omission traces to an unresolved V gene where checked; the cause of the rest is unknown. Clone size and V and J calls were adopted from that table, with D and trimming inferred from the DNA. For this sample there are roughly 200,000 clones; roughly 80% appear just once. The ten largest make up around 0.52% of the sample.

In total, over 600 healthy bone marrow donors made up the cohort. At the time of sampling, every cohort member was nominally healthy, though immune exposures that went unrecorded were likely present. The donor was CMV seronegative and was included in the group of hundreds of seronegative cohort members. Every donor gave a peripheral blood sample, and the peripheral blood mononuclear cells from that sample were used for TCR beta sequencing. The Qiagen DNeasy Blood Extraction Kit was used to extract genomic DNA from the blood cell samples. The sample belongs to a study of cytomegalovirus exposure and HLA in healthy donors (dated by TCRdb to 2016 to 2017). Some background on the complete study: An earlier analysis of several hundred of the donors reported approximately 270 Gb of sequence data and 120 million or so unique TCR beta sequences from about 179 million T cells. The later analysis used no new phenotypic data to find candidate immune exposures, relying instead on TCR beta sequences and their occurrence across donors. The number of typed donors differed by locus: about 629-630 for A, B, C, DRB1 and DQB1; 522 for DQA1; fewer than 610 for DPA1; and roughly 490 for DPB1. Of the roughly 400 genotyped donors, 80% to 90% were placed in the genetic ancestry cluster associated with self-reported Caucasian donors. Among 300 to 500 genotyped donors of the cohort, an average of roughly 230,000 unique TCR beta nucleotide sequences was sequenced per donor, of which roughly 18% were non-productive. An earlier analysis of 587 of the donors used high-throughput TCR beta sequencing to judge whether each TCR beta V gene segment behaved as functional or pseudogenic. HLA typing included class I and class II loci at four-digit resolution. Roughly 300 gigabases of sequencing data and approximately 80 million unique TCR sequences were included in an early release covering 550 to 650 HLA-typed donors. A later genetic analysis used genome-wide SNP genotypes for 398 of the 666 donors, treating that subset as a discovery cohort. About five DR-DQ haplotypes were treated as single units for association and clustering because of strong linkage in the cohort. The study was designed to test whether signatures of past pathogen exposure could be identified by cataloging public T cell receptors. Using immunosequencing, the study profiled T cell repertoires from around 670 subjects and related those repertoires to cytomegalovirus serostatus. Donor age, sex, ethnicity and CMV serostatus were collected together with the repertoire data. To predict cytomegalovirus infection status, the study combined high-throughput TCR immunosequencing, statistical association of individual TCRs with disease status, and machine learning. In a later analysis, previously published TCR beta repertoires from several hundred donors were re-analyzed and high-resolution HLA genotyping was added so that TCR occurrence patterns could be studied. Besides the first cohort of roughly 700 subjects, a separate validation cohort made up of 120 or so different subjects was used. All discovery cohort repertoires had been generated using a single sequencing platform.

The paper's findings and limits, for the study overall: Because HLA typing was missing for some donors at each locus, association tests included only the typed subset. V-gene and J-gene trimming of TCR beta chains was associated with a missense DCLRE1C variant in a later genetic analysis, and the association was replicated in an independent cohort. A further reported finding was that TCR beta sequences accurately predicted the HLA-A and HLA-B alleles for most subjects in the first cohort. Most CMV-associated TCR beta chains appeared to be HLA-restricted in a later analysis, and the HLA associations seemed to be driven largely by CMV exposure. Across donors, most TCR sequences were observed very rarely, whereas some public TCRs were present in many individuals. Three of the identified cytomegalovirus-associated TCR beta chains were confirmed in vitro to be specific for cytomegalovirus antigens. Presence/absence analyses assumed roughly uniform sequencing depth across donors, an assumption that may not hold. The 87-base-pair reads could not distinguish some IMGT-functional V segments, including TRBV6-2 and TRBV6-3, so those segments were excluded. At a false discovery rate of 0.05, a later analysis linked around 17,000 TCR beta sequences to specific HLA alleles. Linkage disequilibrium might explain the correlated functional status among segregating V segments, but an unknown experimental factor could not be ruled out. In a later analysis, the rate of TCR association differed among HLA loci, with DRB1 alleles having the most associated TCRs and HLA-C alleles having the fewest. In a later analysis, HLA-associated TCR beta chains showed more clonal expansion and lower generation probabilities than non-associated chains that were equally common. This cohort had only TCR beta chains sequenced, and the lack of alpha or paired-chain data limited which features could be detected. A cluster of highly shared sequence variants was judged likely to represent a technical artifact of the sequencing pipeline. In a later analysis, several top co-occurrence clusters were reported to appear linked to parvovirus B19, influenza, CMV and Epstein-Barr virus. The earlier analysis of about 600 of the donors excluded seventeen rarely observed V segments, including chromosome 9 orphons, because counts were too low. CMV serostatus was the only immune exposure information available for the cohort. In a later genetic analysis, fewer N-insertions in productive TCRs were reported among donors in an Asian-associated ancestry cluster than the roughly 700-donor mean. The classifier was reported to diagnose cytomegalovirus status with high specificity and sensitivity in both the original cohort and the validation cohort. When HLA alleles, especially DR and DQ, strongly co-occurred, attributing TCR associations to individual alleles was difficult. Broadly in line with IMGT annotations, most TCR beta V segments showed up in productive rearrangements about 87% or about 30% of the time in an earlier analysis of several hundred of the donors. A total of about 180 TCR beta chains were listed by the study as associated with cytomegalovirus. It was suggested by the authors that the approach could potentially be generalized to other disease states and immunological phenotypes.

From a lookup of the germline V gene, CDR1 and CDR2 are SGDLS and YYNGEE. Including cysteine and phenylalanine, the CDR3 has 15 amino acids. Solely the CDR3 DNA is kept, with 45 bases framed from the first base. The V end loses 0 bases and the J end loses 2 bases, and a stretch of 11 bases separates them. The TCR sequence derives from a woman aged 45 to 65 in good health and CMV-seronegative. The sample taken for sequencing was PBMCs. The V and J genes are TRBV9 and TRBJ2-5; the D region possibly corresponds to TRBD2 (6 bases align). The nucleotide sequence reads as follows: TGTGCCAGCAGCGTAGAGGAGGGCCTACAAGAGACCCAGTACTTC. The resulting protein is CASSVEEGLQETQYF.